The 20 T cell receptor beta chains given below trace back to one sample, sequenced in a study of tumor-infiltrating lymphocytes in primary liver carcinoma. Production of TCR beta cDNA used 500 ng total RNA together with a constant-region primer. Amplification in three nested multiplex PCR rounds with slightly modified ARM-PCR gave rise to TCR beta libraries. The first two PCR rounds used TRBV1-TRBV30 forward primers with a C-beta reverse primer, 10 cycles each. TCRdb re-called the multiplex PCR reads with MiXCR, one entry per CDR3 protein. The table shows about 200,000 distinct CDR3 sequences, with about 65% occurring only once. It was unsorted whole blood that yielded blood RNA, and germline DNA was also extracted. Sequenced material: peripheral blood. The receptors shown here come from a woman in her sixties with primary liver carcinoma and hepatitis B virus infection.

This clonotype showed up many times. The rearrangement uses TRBV10-3 and TRBJ2-3, with TRBD1 identical over 10 bases. J gave up 1 base and V 6 bases, and 10 bases lay outside the gene matches. Germline V gene data show CDR1 as ENHRY and CDR2 as SYGVKD. The CDR3 is 17 amino acids. The chain's CDR3 is CAISSTAGTGGTDTQYF. CDR3 DNA sequence: TGTGCCATCAGCTCAACGGCCGGGACAGGGGGCACAGATACGCAGTATTTT.

Comments on this clonotype: A much larger clone differs by one base, so this may be a read error. The rearrangement links TRBV6-5 to TRBJ2-5; D may be TRBD1 (6 bases). CDR1 MNHEY and CDR2 SVGAGI come from the germline V gene. This CDR3 spans 14 amino acids. CDR3 in DNA: TGTGTCAGCAGTTTTCAGGGGCGCCAAGAGACCCAGTACTTC. It codes for CVSSFQGRQETQYF.

The V and J genes are TRBV11-2 and TRBJ1-2; no definite D call. The germline gives CDR1 SGHAT, CDR2 FQNNGV. CDR3 length: 14 residues. The V gene lost 5 bases and the J gene lost 0 bases, with 10 bases spanning the gap. The CDR3 reads CASSTLTANYGYTF. CDR3 sequence (DNA): TGTGCCAGCAGCACACTGACGGCTAACTATGGCTACACCTTC.

To note about this clonotype: A junction boundary mismatches the germline segment, possibly from a read error. This chain's CDR3 is CASSLTSGSYGQYF. The CDR3 DNA reads TGTGCCAGCAGCTTGACTAGCGGTTCCTACGGGCAGTACTTC. The chain is built from TRBV7-8 and TRBJ2-7, with 9 bases that match TRBD2. Germline CDR1 and CDR2: SGHVS and FQNEAQ. The CDR3 consists of 14 residues.

This chain uses TRBV30 with TRBJ1-2, with 7 nucleotides matching TRBD1. Germline-derived CDR1 and CDR2 are GTSNPN and SVGIG (reference sequence). J gave up 5 bases and V 2 bases, and 8 bases lay outside the gene matches. The CDR3 contains 14 residues. The CDR3 protein is CAWSPTGAGYGYTF. Written as DNA, the CDR3 is TGTGCCTGGAGTCCCACAGGGGCTGGGTATGGCTACACCTTC.

Details on this clonotype: A single base separates this from a much larger clone, so it may be a read error. This chain links TRBV5-6 with TRBJ1-2; 10 bases match TRBD1. Looked up from germline, CDR1 is SGHDT and CDR2 is YYEEEE. This CDR3 spans 14 amino acids. The CDR3 region is CASSPGTGVYDYTF. The DNA of the CDR3 is TGTGCCAGCAGTCCCGGGACAGGGGTCTATGACTACACCTTC.

On this clonotype itself: This likely comes from a read error, as the CDR3 has no conserved phenylalanine or tryptophan at its end. The V call is TRBV5-1, the J call TRBJ2-7; D assignment may be TRBD1 or TRBD2 (6 bases each). Trimming took off 1 base at V and 5 bases at J, with 22 bases between the two ends. Germline V gives CDR1 SGHRS, CDR2 YFSETQ. This CDR3 comprises 17 residues. The CDR3 DNA sequence: TGCGCCAGCAGCTTGAGGTGGGGGGCCCAGTCGCCGGACGAGCAGTACTCC. It translates to CASSLRWGAQSPDEQYS.

CDR3 in amino acids: CASPRHTQETQYF. CDR3 in DNA: TGTGCCAGCCCGAGACACACCCAAGAGACCCAGTACTTC. The chain is built from TRBV7-8 and TRBJ2-5; D is uncertain. The CDR3 is 13 amino acids. V lost 8 bases to trimming and J lost 1 base, with 11 bases between them. Germline-derived CDR1 and CDR2 are SGHVS and FQNEAQ. The full variable domain, completed using reference TRBV7-8 and TRBJ2-5, is GAGVSQSPRYKVAKRGQDVALRCDPISGHVSLFWYQQALGQGPEFLTYFQNEAQLDKSGLPSDRFFAERPEGSVSTLKIQRTQQEDSAVYLCASPRHTQETQYFGPGTRLLVL.

V and J are TRBV28 and TRBJ1-4, with a tentative D call TRBD1 (6 bases). The CDR3 length is 15 residues. Between the trimmed V and J ends, which lost 5 bases and 8 bases, there was a span of 18 bases. Germline CDR1 and CDR2: MDHEN and SYDVKM. The CDR3 sequence: CASSPGAQGGEKLFF. CDR3 sequence (DNA): TGTGCCAGCAGTCCGGGCGCACAGGGCGGAGAAAAACTGTTTTTT.

The chain employs TRBV20-1 and TRBJ2-1, with 13 bases fitting TRBD2. The trim removed 7 bases at V and 4 bases at J, leaving 7 bases unmatched. Germline lookup yields CDR1 DFQATT and CDR2 SNEGSKA (reference sequence). The CDR3 extends over 15 amino acids. The CDR3 region has the DNA TGCAGTGACCATGGACTAGCGGGGGAGTACAATGAGCAGTTCTTC. Amino acid sequence: CSDHGLAGEYNEQFF.

As regards this clonotype: This sequence may be a read error, since a much larger clone differs from it by one base. The chain employs TRBV6-5 and TRBJ1-1, with TRBD1 identical over 9 bases. The CDR3 runs 14 residues. Per the germline V gene, CDR1 is MNHEY and CDR2 is SVGAGI. CDR3 nucleotide sequence: TGTACCAGCAGTGCGGACAGGGGAGAGGGTGAAGCTTTCTTT. Protein product: CTSSADRGEGEAFF.

With respect to this clonotype: Just one base apart from a much larger clone, this may be a read error. V usage is TRBV4-1 and J usage is TRBJ2-7; D gene ambiguous. Germline V CDR1 and CDR2: MGHRA, YSYEKL. This CDR3 has 15 residues. V was cut by 0 bases and J by 2 bases, with 11 bases left in between. The CDR3 region has the DNA TGCGCCAGCAGCCAAGATGGGAAGGCTCCCTACGAGCAGTACTTC. Amino acids: CASSQDGKAPYEQYF.

The rearrangement uses TRBV7-9 and TRBJ2-3; D remains unclear. The V end was cut by 5 bases, the J end by 0 bases, with 6 bases between. Germline values: CDR1 SEHNR, CDR2 FQNEAQ (reference sequence). The CDR3 has 13 amino acids. The CDR3, as DNA: TGTGCCAGCAGCGGAATAAGCACAGATACGCAGTATTTT. As protein: CASSGISTDTQYF.

With regard to this clonotype: Its ends do not fully match the called genes, so a read error is possible. The chain couples TRBV12-3 or TRBV12-4 to TRBJ1-5, with D hard to call. The CDR3 has 15 residues. In DNA, the CDR3 is TGTGCCAGCAGTTTAGTCTCGTCAGCCAATCAGGCCCAGCGTTTT. This codes for CASSLVSSANQAQRF.

Turning to this clonotype: This sequence may be a read error, since a much larger clone differs from it by one base. This sequence joins TRBV6-1 and TRBJ2-1; a possible D gene is TRBD2 (5 bases). CDR1 and CDR2 (germline): MNHNS, SASEGT. The CDR3 runs 16 residues. V lost 1 base and J lost 5, with 15 bases in between. The DNA for the CDR3 is TGTGCCAGCAGTGAAGTGGCACTAGTGGGAAACAATGAGCAGTTCTTC. Amino acid sequence: CASSEVALVGNNEQFF.

This clonotype was seen only a few times. One end of the junction fails to match germline, which may point to a read error. This chain uses TRBV5-4 with TRBJ2-5; D may correspond to TRBD1 or TRBD2 (6 bases each). Germline V gene sequence: CDR1 SGHNT, CDR2 YYREEE (reference sequence). This CDR3 has 12 amino acids. CDR3 in amino acids: CASSFGGTFYQF. In DNA form, the CDR3 reads TGTGCCAGCAGCTTCGGCGGGACATTCTACCAGTTC.

Turning to this clonotype: A much larger clone is a single base away; this may be a read error. This chain connects TRBV5-6 to TRBJ1-1; the D is unclear. CDR1 and CDR2 (germline): SGHDT, YYEEEE. This CDR3 contains 11 residues. Trimming stripped 7 bases from V and 2 bases from J, with 6 bases between. The CDR3 DNA reads TGTGCCAGCGTAGCAAACACTGAAGCTTTCTTT. The encoded protein is CASVANTEAFF.

This clonotype appeared a single time. This rearrangement joins TRBV5-1 to TRBJ1-1; D is unresolved. CDR1 is SGHRS, CDR2 YFSETQ, per germline. V dropped 3 bases and J dropped 2 bases, with 11 bases sitting between them. The CDR3 loop spans 14 amino acids. CDR3 in amino acids: CASSWGPANTEAFF. CDR3 in DNA: TGCGCCAGCAGCTGGGGTCCCGCAAACACTGAAGCTTTCTTT.

A word on this clonotype: The CDR3 end shows no conserved phenylalanine or tryptophan, and so a read error is likely. V gene TRBV6-6 combines with J gene TRBJ2-7; TRBD2 agrees at 7 bases. CDR3 length: 15 residues. The germline CDR1 and CDR2 sequences are MNHNY and SVGAGI (reference sequence). Trimming at V came to 9 bases and at J to 3 bases, leaving 14 bases not matched to a gene. CDR3 sequence (DNA): TGTGCCAGAAGCCTGGGGGGGAGGGCTGGCTACGAGCAGTACTTG. Protein sequence: CARSLGGRAGYEQYL.

V is TRBV7-2 and J is TRBJ2-7, with TRBD1 matching over 8 bases. The germline V gene encodes CDR1 SGHTA and CDR2 FQGNSA. The CDR3 covers 14 residues. Unmatched junction bases numbered 8, after V lost 5 bases and J lost 5 bases. The CDR3 is CASSRDRWANEQYF. As DNA, the CDR3 is TGTGCCAGCAGCCGGGACAGGTGGGCAAACGAGCAGTACTTC.